This T cell receptor beta chain was captured in a study of regulatory T cells in long-lasting Graves disease. Study-level findings and limits: TCR diversity was lower in persistent than newly diagnosed Graves' disease. There was favoring of TRBV28, TRBJ1-2 and TRBJ2-5 in persistent disease.

In the case of this clonotype: As yet, its antigen is unknown.

Relying on iRepertoire HTBI primers and Arm-PCR of CDR3 regions, the team built TCR beta libraries. TCRdb re-derived calls from the multiplex PCR reads in MiXCR, one entry per CDR3 protein. The top ten clones hold about 11% of a sample with roughly 610,000 distinct CDR3 sequences, more than 15% of them seen once. Trimming left V 2 bases short and J 7 bases short, with 12 bases between. This CDR3 is built from 13 residues. Per the germline V gene, CDR1 is SGHVS and CDR2 is FQNEAQ. The time point was: newly diagnosed GD, antithyroid drugs for less than 3 months. With RNA extracted from PBMCs as input, the TCR library was made. These data are also associated with another study on T cells in Graves' hyperthyroidism and ophthalmopathy. From that report: Primed by the HTBI set, a first-round RT-PCR was run on the TCR CDR3. Within blood appeared most thyroid clonotypes that had expanded above 0.001.

Here the sequenced sample was peripheral blood mononuclear cells (PBMCs), taken at new diagnosis, from a patient treated with antithyroid drugs. The gene calls are TRBV7-8 and TRBJ2-7; D remains ambiguous. This clonotype was sampled from a man younger than 35 with Graves disease. Here the CDR3 DNA reads TGTGCCAGCAGCTTACTGCCATTCGGGGAGCAGTACTTC. Protein product: CASSLLPFGEQYF.